This TCR beta chain was sequenced for a study of CD4 T cells in relation to SARS-CoV-2 and coronaviruses. Turning to the study itself: PBMCs were cultured with antigen for roughly 11 days before TCR beta sequencing. Notes on the study in general: Each donor contributed either pre-pandemic or post-infection samples, not both.

CDR3 length: 18 residues. The V and J ends lost 5 bases and 0 bases, in that order; junction bases with no gene match: 5. From germline, CDR1 is MNHEY and CDR2 SMNVEV (reference sequence). Before the COVID-19 pandemic, during about 2011-2019, CD4+ T cells were taken from unexposed donors. After approximately 10 days of culture, CD4+ T cells were isolated. Testing used SARS-CoV-2 S/N and four cold-coronavirus spikes on unexposed-donor CD4+ T cells, cells permitting. Points on this clone: Its antigen is not known.

The repertoire was sequenced with immunoSEQ multiplex PCR; TCRdb's copy has only in-frame clones and lacks some. The sample contains 20,000 to 25,000 clones, about 79% of which appear only once. This chain joins TRBV27 and TRBJ2-4, with 15 bases matching TRBD2. This clonotype was obtained from a human donor in good health. Input material: CD4+ T cells from PBMCs, cultured in vitro. CDR3 sequence (DNA): TGTGCCAGCAGTCCACGGACTAGCGGGAGGGTAGCCAAAAACATTCAGTACTTC. It yields the protein CASSPRTSGRVAKNIQYF.